This T cell receptor beta chain was captured in a study of T-cell memory formation after mild COVID-19 (dated by TCRdb to about 2021). Regarding the complete study: TCR sequence clusters from the two donors were largely donor specific. In a couple of donors, T-cell clones that expanded and contracted after mild COVID-19 were tracked by sequencing TCRalpha and TCRbeta repertoires over time. Two young, previously healthy adult volunteers, one female and one male, were included in the cohort. What the study reported, not specific to this receptor: Some responding clones were detected in pre-infection memory, which suggested that pre-existing cross-reactive memory T cells had joined the SARS-CoV-2 response. SARS-CoV-2 specificity was not confirmed for the second-wave clones peaking on day 37. Clones contracting from day 15 to 85 had balanced CD4/CD8 phenotypes, while a second wave expanding from day 15 to 37 was biased towards CD4+. Contracting CD4+ clones were located mainly in the CM and EM memory subsets, whereas CD8+ clones were found to be enriched in EMRA. The study covered only a couple of mild cases, and larger cohorts including severe cases with pre-infection samples were considered necessary.

Ficoll-Paque density gradient centrifugation was the method used to isolate PBMCs. This clonotype was seen repeatedly, ten times or more. This clone's antigen is unknown. No much larger clone is present one base from it, and per-base qualities are unavailable. Sequenced using an Illumina NovaSeq 6000. TCRalpha and TCRbeta cDNA libraries were constructed by 5'RACE with constant-segment primers, with sample barcodes and unique molecular identifiers being introduced. RNA was extracted from every sample with Trizol reagent. Libraries were amplified in two PCR steps, with a second sample barcode and Illumina TruSeq adapters added in the second step. Sequencing of libraries was performed on an Illumina NovaSeq with 2 x 150 bp paired-end reads. The original pipeline was this. With migec v1.2.7, reads were demultiplexed and then collapsed into UMI-guided consensus sequences. With mixcr v2.1.11, UMI consensuses were aligned to TRA and TRB V and J templates and assembled into clonotypes. A clonotype was counted as expanded or contracted only when both edgeR and NoisET called the clonotype significant, with the noise models trained on biological replicates. edgeR calls used a false discovery rate-adjusted p below 0.01 and a log2 fold-change threshold of 1. As an exploratory analysis of dynamics, max-normalized trajectories of the 1000 most abundant clonotypes were examined by PCA with hierarchical clustering. Each responding clone was given a CD4 or CD8 phenotype based on the CD4+ and CD8+ repertoires, which had been sequenced separately. TCRdb trimmed public reads at Q25 via fastp, called clones via MiXCR and kept in-frame beta chains. Every distinct CDR3 protein forms one entry, paired with its most common genes and DNA. These V and J calls are TCRdb output, not the study's own analysis. This sample gives almost 250,000 distinct CDR3 sequences in total; approximately 15% of them show up just once. The ten top clones hold over 2% of the sample.

Reading from cysteine to phenylalanine, the CDR3 counts 13 amino acids. Just CDR3 DNA is preserved here, 39 bases in frame from base 1. The junction carries 11 bases between V and J, which are trimmed by 4 bases and 6 bases respectively. From a lookup of the germline V gene (reference sequence), CDR1 and CDR2 are LNHDA and SQIVND. The sample consisted of PBMCs or a T cell subset sorted from them (not recorded which). The receptor's source is an adult woman who had mild COVID-19 (a few samples of this study predate the infection). The sample titles of this study are shuffled in the database, so cell type and time point are left out; the donor was told from shared clones. The chain joins TRBV19 to TRBJ2-3; a tentative D match to TRBD2 spans 6 bases. CDR3 reads: CASSRGLSDTQYF. The DNA sequence is TGTGCCAGTAGTAGGGGACTGTCGGATACGCAGTATTTT.